This TCR beta chain was identified during a study of blood T cell repertoires in COVID-19. As for the study in general: COVID-19 samples collected from the United States, Italy and Spain covered acute and convalescent phases. PBMCs, B-cell-depleted T cells, or T cells provided the cDNA or gDNA that made up the material.

Trimming took off 0 bases at V and 7 bases at J, with 18 bases between the two ends. Germline V gives CDR1 SGHTA, CDR2 FQGNSA. This CDR3 spans 16 amino acids. Method: immunoSEQ multiplex PCR; TCRdb's copy keeps in-frame clones and lacks some. The table shows some 230,000 clones, with approximately 82% occurring only once. Sequencing was performed on PBMCs or T cells enriched from blood (not recorded which). The V call is TRBV7-2, the J call TRBJ2-5, with D perhaps matching TRBD2 (6 bases). This clonotype was obtained from a middle-aged man who had recovered from COVID-19. CDR3 sequence: CASSLAFSQGLRTQYF. DNA of the CDR3: TGTGCCAGCAGCTTAGCTTTTTCACAAGGACTAAGGACCCAGTACTTC.